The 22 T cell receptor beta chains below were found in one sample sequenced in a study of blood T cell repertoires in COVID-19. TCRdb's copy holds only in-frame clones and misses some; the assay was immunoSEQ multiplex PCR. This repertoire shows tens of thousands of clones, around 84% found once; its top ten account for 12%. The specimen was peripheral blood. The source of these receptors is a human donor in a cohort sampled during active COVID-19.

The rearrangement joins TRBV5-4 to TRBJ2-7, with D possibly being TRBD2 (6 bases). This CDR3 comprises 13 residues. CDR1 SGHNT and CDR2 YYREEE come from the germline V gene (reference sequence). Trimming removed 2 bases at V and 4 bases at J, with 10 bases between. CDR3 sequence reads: CASSLNGGYEQYF. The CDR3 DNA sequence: TGTGCCAGCAGCTTAAACGGGGGATACGAGCAGTACTTC.

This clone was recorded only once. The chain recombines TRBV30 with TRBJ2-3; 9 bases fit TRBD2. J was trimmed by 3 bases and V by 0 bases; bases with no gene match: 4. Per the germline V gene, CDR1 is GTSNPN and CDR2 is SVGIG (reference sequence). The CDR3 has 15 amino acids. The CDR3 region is CAWSVGGGDTDTQYF. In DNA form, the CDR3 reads TGTGCCTGGAGTGTAGGCGGGGGGGATACAGATACGCAGTATTTT.

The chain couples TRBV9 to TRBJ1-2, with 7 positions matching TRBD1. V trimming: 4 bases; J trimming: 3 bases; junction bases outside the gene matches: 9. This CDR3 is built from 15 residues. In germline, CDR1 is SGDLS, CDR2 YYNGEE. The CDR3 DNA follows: TGTGCCAGCAGCCCCTCTGACAGGGTCGACTATGGCTACACCTTC. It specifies CASSPSDRVDYGYTF.

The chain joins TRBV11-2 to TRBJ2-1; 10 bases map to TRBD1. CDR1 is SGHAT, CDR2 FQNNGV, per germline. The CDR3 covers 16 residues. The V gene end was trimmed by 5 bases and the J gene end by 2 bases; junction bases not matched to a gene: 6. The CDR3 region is CASSTWDRGPYNEQFF. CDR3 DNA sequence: TGTGCCAGCAGCACCTGGGACAGGGGCCCCTACAATGAGCAGTTCTTC.

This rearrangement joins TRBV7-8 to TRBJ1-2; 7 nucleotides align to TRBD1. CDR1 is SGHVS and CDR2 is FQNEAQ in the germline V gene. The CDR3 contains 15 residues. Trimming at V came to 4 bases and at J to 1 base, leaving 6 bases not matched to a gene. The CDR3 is CASSSGGSVNYGYTF. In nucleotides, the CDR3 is TGTGCCAGCAGCTCAGGGGGATCAGTTAACTATGGCTACACCTTC. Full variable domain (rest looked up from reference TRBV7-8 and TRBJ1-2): GAGVSQSPRYKVAKRGQDVALRCDPISGHVSLFWYQQALGQGPEFLTYFQNEAQLDKSGLPSDRFFAERPEGSVSTLKIQRTQQEDSAVYLCASSSGGSVNYGYTFGSGTRLTVV.

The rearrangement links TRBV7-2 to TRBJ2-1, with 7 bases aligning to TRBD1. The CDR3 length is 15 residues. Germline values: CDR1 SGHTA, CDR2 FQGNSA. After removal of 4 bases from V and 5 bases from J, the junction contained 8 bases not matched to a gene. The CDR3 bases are TGTGCCAGCAGCTCAGATGGGACAGCCAACAATGAGCAGTTCTTC. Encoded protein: CASSSDGTANNEQFF.

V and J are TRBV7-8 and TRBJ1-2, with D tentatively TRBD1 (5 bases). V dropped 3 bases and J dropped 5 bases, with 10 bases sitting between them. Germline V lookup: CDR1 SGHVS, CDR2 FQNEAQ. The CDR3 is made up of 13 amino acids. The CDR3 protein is CASSFKDNYGYTF. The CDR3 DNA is TGTGCCAGCAGCTTTAAGGACAATTATGGCTACACCTTC.

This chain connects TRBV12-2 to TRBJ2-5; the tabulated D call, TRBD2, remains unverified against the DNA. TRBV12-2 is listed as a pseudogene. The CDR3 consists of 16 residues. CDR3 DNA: TGTGCAAGTCGCCTAGGGGGGGGCCTATGGCAAGAGACCCAGTACTTC. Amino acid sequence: CASRLGGGLWQETQYF.

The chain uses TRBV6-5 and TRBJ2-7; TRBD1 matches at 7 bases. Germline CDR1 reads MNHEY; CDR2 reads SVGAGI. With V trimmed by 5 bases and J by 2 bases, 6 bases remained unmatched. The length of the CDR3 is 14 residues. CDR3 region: CASSSRQGTYEQYF. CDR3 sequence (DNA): TGTGCCAGCAGTAGCCGACAGGGTACCTACGAGCAGTACTTC.

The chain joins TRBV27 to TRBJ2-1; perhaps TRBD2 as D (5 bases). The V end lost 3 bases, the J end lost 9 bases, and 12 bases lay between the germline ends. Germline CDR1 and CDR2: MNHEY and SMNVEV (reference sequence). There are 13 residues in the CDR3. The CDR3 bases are TGTGCCAGCAGTTTCGGCGGGCAACTTGAGCAGTTCTTC. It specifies CASSFGGQLEQFF.

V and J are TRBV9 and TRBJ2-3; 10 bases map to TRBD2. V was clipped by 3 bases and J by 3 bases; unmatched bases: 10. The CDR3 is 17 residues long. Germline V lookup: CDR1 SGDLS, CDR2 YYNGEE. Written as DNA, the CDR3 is TGTGCCAGCAGCGCCTTTTCACTAGCGGGGCTGACAGATACGCAGTATTTT. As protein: CASSAFSLAGLTDTQYF.

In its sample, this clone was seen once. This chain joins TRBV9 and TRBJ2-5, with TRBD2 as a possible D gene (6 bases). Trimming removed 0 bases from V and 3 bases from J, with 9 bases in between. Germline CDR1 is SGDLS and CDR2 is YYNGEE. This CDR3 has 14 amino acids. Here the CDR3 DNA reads TGTGCCAGCAGCGTAGGAGGGGAGGAAGAGACCCAGTACTTC. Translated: CASSVGGEEETQYF.

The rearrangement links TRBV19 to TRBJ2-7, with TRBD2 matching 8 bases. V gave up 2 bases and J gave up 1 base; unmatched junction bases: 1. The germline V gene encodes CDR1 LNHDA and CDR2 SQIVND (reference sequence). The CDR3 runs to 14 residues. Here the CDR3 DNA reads TGTGCCAGTAGTATAACTAGCGGTTCCTACGAGCAGTACTTC. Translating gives CASSITSGSYEQYF.

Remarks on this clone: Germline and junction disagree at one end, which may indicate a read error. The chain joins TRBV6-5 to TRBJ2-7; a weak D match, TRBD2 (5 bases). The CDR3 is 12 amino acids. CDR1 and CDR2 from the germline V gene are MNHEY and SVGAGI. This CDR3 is CASIKDSHEQYF. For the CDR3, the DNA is TGTGCCAGCATTAAGGACTCCCACGAGCAGTACTTC.

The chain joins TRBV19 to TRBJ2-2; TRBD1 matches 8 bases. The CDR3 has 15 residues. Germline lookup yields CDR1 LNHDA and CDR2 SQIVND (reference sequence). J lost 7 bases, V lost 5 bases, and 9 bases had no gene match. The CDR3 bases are TGTGCCAGTAGTGGGCAGGGGGCGCTGAACGGGGAGCTGTTTTTT. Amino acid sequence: CASSGQGALNGELFF.

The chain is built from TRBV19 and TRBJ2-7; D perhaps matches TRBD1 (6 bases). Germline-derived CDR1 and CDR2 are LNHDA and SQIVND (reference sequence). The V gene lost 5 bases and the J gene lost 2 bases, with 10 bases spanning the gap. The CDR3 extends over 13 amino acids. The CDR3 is CASSLGAAYEQYF. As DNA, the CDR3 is TGTGCCAGTAGTCTGGGGGCAGCCTACGAGCAGTACTTC.

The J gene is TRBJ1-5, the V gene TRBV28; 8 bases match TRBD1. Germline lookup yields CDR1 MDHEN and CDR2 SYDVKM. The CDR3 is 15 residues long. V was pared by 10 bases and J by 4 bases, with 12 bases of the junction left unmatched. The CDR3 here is CAIQTGTGINQPQHF. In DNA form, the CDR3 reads TGTGCCATCCAGACCGGGACAGGAATAAATCAGCCCCAGCATTTT. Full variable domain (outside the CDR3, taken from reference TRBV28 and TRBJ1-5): DVKVTQSSRYLVKRTGEKVFLECVQDMDHENMFWYRQDPGLGLRLIYFSYDVKMKEKGDIPEGYSVSREKKERFSLILESASTNQTSMYLCAIQTGTGINQPQHFGDGTRLSIL.

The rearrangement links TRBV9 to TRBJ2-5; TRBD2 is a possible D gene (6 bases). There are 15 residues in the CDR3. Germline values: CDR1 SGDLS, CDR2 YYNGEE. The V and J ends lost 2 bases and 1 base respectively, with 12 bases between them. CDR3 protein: CASSVGGILQETQYF. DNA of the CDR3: TGTGCCAGCAGCGTGGGAGGAATCCTCCAAGAGACCCAGTACTTC.

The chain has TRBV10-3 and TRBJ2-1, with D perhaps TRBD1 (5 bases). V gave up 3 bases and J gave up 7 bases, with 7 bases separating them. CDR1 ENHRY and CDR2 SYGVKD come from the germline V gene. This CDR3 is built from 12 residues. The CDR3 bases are TGTGCCATCAGTGAATCAGGGAATGAGCAGTTCTTC. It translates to CAISESGNEQFF.

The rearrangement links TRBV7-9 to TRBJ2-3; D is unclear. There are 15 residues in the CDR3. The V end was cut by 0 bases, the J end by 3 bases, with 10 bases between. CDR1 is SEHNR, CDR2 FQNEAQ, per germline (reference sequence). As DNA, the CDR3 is TGTGCCAGCAGCTTAGCAGGAGTCAAGACAGATACGCAGTATTTT. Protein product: CASSLAGVKTDTQYF. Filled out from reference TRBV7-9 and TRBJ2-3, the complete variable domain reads DTGVSQNPRHKITKRGQNVTFRCDPISEHNRLYWYRQTLGQGPEFLTYFQNEAQLEKSRLLSDRFSAERPKGSFSTLEIQRTEQGDSAMYLCASSLAGVKTDTQYFGPGTRLTVL.

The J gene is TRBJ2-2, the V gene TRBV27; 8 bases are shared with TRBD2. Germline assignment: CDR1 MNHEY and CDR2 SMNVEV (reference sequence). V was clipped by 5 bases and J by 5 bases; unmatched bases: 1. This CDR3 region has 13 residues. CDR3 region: CASSGLATGELFF. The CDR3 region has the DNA TGTGCCAGCAGTGGACTAGCAACCGGGGAGCTGTTTTTT.

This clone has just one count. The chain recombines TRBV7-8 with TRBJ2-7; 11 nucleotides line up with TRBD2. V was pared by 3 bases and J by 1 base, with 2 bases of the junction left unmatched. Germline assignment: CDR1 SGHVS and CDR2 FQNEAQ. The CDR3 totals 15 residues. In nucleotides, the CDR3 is TGTGCCAGCAGCTTGGGACTAGCGGCTTCCTACGAGCAGTACTTC. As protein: CASSLGLAASYEQYF.